These 11 T cell receptor beta chains were all obtained from the same sample, sequenced in a study of T cell repertoires in cytomegalovirus infection (dated by TCRdb to about 2019). According to the study, the label for this sample's treatment or condition signals: in vitro stimulation with specific CMV peptide epitopes to enrich CMV-specific T cells. Sequencing was carried out with an Illumina HiSeq 1500. TCRdb trimmed public reads at Q25 via fastp, called clones via MiXCR and kept in-frame beta chains. Each CDR3 protein gets just one entry, which takes the most common genes and DNA from the rows behind it. This sample holds hundreds of thousands of distinct CDR3 sequences; around 30% were observed only once. Around a sixth of the sample belongs to the ten largest clones. No antigen is known for these receptors. Here the sequenced sample was cultured PBMCs, taken from culture after CMV antigen stimulation. The source of these receptors is a human donor in good health (CMV status not recorded). Some clones in this sample may be carry-over from other donors' samples.

This clonotype was found many times. The chain uses TRBV7-2 and TRBJ2-7; 13 positions agree with TRBD2. J gave up 3 bases and V 3 bases, and 2 bases lay outside the gene matches. The CDR3 contains 15 residues. The germline V gene encodes CDR1 SGHTA and CDR2 FQGNSA. The CDR3 here is CASSLTSGGHYEQYV. Written as DNA, the CDR3 is TGTGCCAGCAGCTTGACTAGCGGGGGGCACTACGAGCAGTACGTC.

There are a few counts of this clonotype. V and J are TRBV7-2 and TRBJ2-7, with D possibly TRBD1 on 6 matching bases. This CDR3 is built from 13 residues. CDR1 and CDR2 (germline): SGHTA, FQGNSA. V shed 5 bases and J shed 0 bases, with 8 bases lying between them. In DNA, the CDR3 is TGTGCCAGCAGCCAGGGGCGCTCCTACGAGCAGTACTTC. Translated, it gives CASSQGRSYEQYF.

At least ten counts were recorded for this clonotype. V and J are TRBV7-2 and TRBJ2-7, with D tentatively TRBD1 (5 bases). Germline-derived CDR1 and CDR2 are SGHTA and FQGNSA. Trimming cost V 4 bases and J 0 bases, with 10 bases left between them. The CDR3 is 14 residues long. CDR3 protein: CASSSLDSSYEQYF. CDR3 DNA sequence: TGTGCCAGCAGCTCCCTTGACAGCTCCTACGAGCAGTACTTC.

The J gene is TRBJ2-5, the V gene TRBV7-2, with TRBD1 as a possible D gene (6 bases). Germline V gene sequence: CDR1 SGHTA, CDR2 FQGNSA. Trimming removed 8 bases from V and 2 bases from J, with 15 bases in between. The CDR3 covers 14 residues. This chain's CDR3 is CASADRVFQETQYF. The CDR3 DNA sequence: TGTGCCAGCGCGGACAGAGTTTTTCAAGAGACCCAGTACTTC.

The chain uses TRBV6-5 and TRBJ2-7; possible D gene TRBD2, 6 bases. Germline values: CDR1 MNHEY, CDR2 SVGAGI. V was shortened by 7 bases and J by 1 base, with 11 bases between the two germline ends. The CDR3 loop spans 13 amino acids. The CDR3 DNA sequence: TGTGCCAGCACCACCGGGGGTTCCTACGAGCAGTACGTC. Translating it yields CASTTGGSYEQYV.

To note about this clonotype: Germline and junction disagree at one end, which may indicate a read error. The chain is built from TRBV5-3 and TRBJ1-5, with a possible D match to TRBD1 (5 bases). TRBV5-3 is designated an ORF whose function remains uncertain. The CDR3 has 15 amino acids. CDR3 residues: CASSSGGNSNQPQHF. In DNA form, the CDR3 reads TGTGCCAGCAGCTCGGGGGGTAATAGCAATCAGCCCCAGCATTTT.

This clonotype was recorded at least ten times. This chain links TRBV28 with TRBJ2-3; D uncertain. The CDR3 covers 14 residues. The germline gives CDR1 MDHEN, CDR2 SYDVKM. Between the trimmed V and J ends, which lost 6 bases and 2 bases, there was a span of 12 bases. CDR3 nucleotide sequence: TGTGCCAGCAGCTTAGCCGGCTCCACAGATACGCAGTATTTT. It specifies CASSLAGSTDTQYF.

This sequence joins TRBV12-3 or TRBV12-4 and TRBJ2-5; 8 bases are shared with TRBD1. The CDR3 has 16 amino acids. After removal of 5 bases from V and 1 base from J, the junction contained 9 bases not matched to a gene. The CDR3 nucleotides are TGTGCCAGCAGTGGAGGACAGGGAGTCCTCCAAGAGACCCAGTACTTC. Residues: CASSGGQGVLQETQYF.

The J gene is TRBJ1-5, the V gene TRBV28, with 9 nucleotides matching TRBD1. V dropped 10 bases and J dropped 1; count of bases not matched to a gene: 14. Germline V lookup: CDR1 MDHEN, CDR2 SYDVKM. The CDR3 runs 17 residues. The CDR3 DNA follows: TGTGCCACCAAGATCCTACAGGGGGCGGGAAGCAATCAGCCCCAGCATTTT. Translated, it gives CATKILQGAGSNQPQHF.

This clonotype was counted ten times or more. The junction departs from germline at one end; a sequencing error may be responsible. The chain has TRBV7-7 and TRBJ2-1, with TRBD2 matching over 9 bases. The CDR3 extends over 16 amino acids. Germline CDR1 SSHAT, CDR2 FNYEAQ (reference sequence). This CDR3 reads CASSSGAQAGGSEQFF. CDR3 in DNA: TGTGCTAGCAGCTCCGGGGCACAAGCGGGAGGTAGTGAGCAGTTCTTC.

There are a few counts of this clonotype. J is TRBJ2-7 and V is TRBV4-3; TRBD1 aligns across 9 bases. The CDR3 loop spans 18 amino acids. From germline, CDR1 is LGHNA and CDR2 YSLEER. V dropped 4 bases and J dropped 4; count of bases not matched to a gene: 17. CDR3 protein: CASSPNSPGQGEGYEQYF. The CDR3 DNA follows: TGCGCCAGCAGCCCAAATTCCCCGGGACAGGGAGAGGGGTACGAGCAGTACTTC.